The 18 T cell receptor beta chains reported below all come from one sample, sequenced in a study of beta chain features in type 1 diabetes. Findings and caveats of the study: Researchers report that Type 1 diabetes patients had moderately but significantly shorter TCRB CDR3s across all four CD4+ subsets.

Investigators reverse transcribed all isolated RNA, so they sequenced expressed TCRB transcripts. Method: immunoSEQ multiplex PCR; TCRdb's copy keeps in-frame clones and lacks some. The table has 280,000 or so clones, about 15% seen once; the top ten hold around 0.015%. No antigens are known for them. Sample: naive CD4+ T cells from blood. The receptors were gathered from a man between 18 and 35 years old with type 1 diabetes.

This chain connects TRBV7-8 to TRBJ2-2; a weak D match, TRBD1 (6 bases). CDR1 and CDR2 from the germline V gene are SGHVS and FQNEAQ. This CDR3 contains 15 residues. Trimming shortened V by 3 bases and J by 1 base, and 9 bases separated the two germline ends. The CDR3 sequence: CASSFGQMNTGELFF. The CDR3 DNA reads as TGTGCCAGCAGCTTCGGACAGATGAACACCGGGGAGCTGTTTTTT.

This clone was detected only a few times. This sequence joins TRBV9 and TRBJ2-5; 11 bases line up with TRBD2. The CDR3 consists of 14 residues. J lost 5 bases, V lost 3 bases, and 3 bases had no gene match. CDR1 and CDR2 (germline): SGDLS, YYNGEE. CDR3 sequence (DNA): TGTGCCAGCAGCGCGGGACTAGCGGAGGAGACCCAGTACTTC. This translates into CASSAGLAEETQYF.

The V call is TRBV27, the J call TRBJ2-5, with 7 bases lining up with TRBD2. The CDR3 contains 16 residues. V shed 3 bases, J shed 4 bases, and the junction held 11 bases outside the gene matches. CDR1 is MNHEY and CDR2 is SMNVEV in the germline V gene (reference sequence). The CDR3: CASSFADTRGLETQYF. The CDR3 bases are TGTGCCAGCAGTTTTGCAGACACGCGGGGGTTAGAGACCCAGTACTTC.

This clone came up a few times. The chain links TRBV19 to TRBJ1-1; 7 bases agree with TRBD1. Germline V lookup: CDR1 LNHDA, CDR2 SQIVND (reference sequence). The CDR3 sequence is 15 residues long. V lost 7 bases, J lost 1 base, and 9 bases stayed unmatched. CDR3 residues: CASMALRQGNTEAFF. The CDR3 nucleotides are TGTGCCAGTATGGCCCTGCGACAGGGGAACACTGAAGCTTTCTTT.

The genes are TRBV5-6 and TRBJ2-6; D is ambiguous. V lost 3 bases to trimming and J lost 1 base, with 17 bases between them. The length of the CDR3 is 18 residues. Germline loops: CDR1 SGHDT, CDR2 YYEEEE. CDR3 DNA: TGTGCCAGCAGCTGGTCGTGGAGAAGAGAATCTGGGGCCAACGTCCTGACTTTC. As protein: CASSWSWRRESGANVLTF.

V is TRBV5-1 and J is TRBJ2-4; D is perhaps TRBD2 (7 bases). V was clipped by 0 bases and J by 3 bases, with 13 bases between them. In germline, CDR1 is SGHRS, CDR2 YFSETQ. The CDR3 is 16 residues long. The CDR3 spells CASSLAWGGGKNIQYF. CDR3 DNA: TGCGCCAGCAGCTTGGCATGGGGAGGGGGCAAAAACATTCAGTACTTC.

The V gene is TRBV4-1, the J gene TRBJ1-5, with no clear D. The V end was cut by 1 base, the J end by 4 bases, with 8 bases between. The CDR3 is 14 amino acids. Looked up from germline, CDR1 is MGHRA and CDR2 is YSYEKL. The chain's CDR3 is CASSQVGRNQPQHF. The CDR3 DNA reads as TGCGCCAGCAGCCAAGTGGGGAGAAATCAGCCCCAGCATTTT.

The chain employs TRBV18 and TRBJ1-3; the D gene is possibly TRBD1 (5 bases). Trimming took off 6 bases at V and 0 bases at J, with 15 bases between the two ends. Germline CDR1 KGHSH, CDR2 LQKENI. This CDR3 is 16 amino acids long. Here the CDR3 reads CASSRGSDLSGNTIYF. As DNA, the CDR3 is TGTGCCAGCTCCCGGGGGTCGGACCTCTCTGGAAACACCATATATTTT. The full variable domain, rest sourced from reference TRBV18 and TRBJ1-3, is NAGVMQNPRHLVRRRGQEARLRCSPMKGHSHVYWYRQLPEEGLKFMVYLQKENIIDESGMPKERFSAEFPKEGPSILRIQQVVRGDSAAYFCASSRGSDLSGNTIYFGEGSWLTVV.

This clone has a single count. The CDR3 DNA follows: TGTGCCAGTAGTACACCCACCAGATCGTGGGAGCAGTACTTC. Residues: CASSTPTRSWEQYF. J is TRBJ2-7 and V is TRBV19; D is unclear. The germline gives CDR1 LNHDA, CDR2 SQIVND (reference sequence). This CDR3 region has 14 residues. Trimming took 4 bases from V and 7 from J, leaving 17 bases between them.

This clone was found a few times. The CDR3 spells CASTTSGEANNEQFF. DNA of the CDR3: TGTGCCAGCACCACTAGCGGAGAAGCTAACAATGAGCAGTTCTTC. This chain connects TRBV9 to TRBJ2-1, with 8 bases matching TRBD2. V gave up 6 bases and J gave up 5 bases; unmatched junction bases: 10. CDR3 length: 15 amino acids. The germline V gene has CDR1 SGDLS and CDR2 YYNGEE.

This clone was recorded once. CDR3 residues: CASSLAGGYYGYTF. CDR3 DNA sequence: TGTGCCAGCAGCCTGGCAGGGGGTTACTATGGCTACACCTTC. The chain recombines TRBV14 with TRBJ1-2; 7 bases align to TRBD1. After removal of 4 bases from V and 3 bases from J, the junction contained 5 bases not matched to a gene. The length of the CDR3 is 14 residues. CDR1 is SGHDN and CDR2 is FVKESK in the germline V gene. The whole variable domain, remainder taken from reference TRBV14 and TRBJ1-2, is EAGVTQFPSHSVIEKGQTVTLRCDPISGHDNLYWYRRVMGKEIKFLLHFVKESKQDESGMPNNRFLAERTGGTYSTLKVQPAELEDSGVYFCASSLAGGYYGYTFGSGTRLTVV.

The chain uses TRBV7-8 and TRBJ2-7; 7 bases agree with TRBD1. The CDR3 runs to 13 residues. Germline values: CDR1 SGHVS, CDR2 FQNEAQ. V gave up 5 bases and J gave up 6 bases; unmatched junction bases: 7. This chain's CDR3 is CASSQRTGVEQYF. The CDR3 nucleotides are TGTGCCAGCAGCCAAAGGACAGGTGTCGAGCAGTACTTC. The variable domain in full, with the rest retrieved from reference TRBV7-8 and TRBJ2-7, is GAGVSQSPRYKVAKRGQDVALRCDPISGHVSLFWYQQALGQGPEFLTYFQNEAQLDKSGLPSDRFFAERPEGSVSTLKIQRTQQEDSAVYLCASSQRTGVEQYFGPGTRLTVT.

The chain's CDR3 is CASSSPGGNQPQHF. Here the CDR3 DNA reads TGTGCCAGCAGCTCCCCAGGGGGCAATCAGCCCCAGCATTTT. J is TRBJ1-5 and V is TRBV11-2, with D possibly TRBD1 on 6 matching bases. Trimming shortened V by 4 bases and J by 2 bases, and 9 bases separated the two germline ends. The germline gives CDR1 SGHAT, CDR2 FQNNGV. The CDR3 has 14 residues. Full variable domain (remainder filled in from reference TRBV11-2 and TRBJ1-5): EAGVAQSPRYKIIEKRQSVAFWCNPISGHATLYWYQQILGQGPKLLIQFQNNGVVDDSQLPKDRFSAERLKGVDSTLKIQPAKLEDSAVYLCASSSPGGNQPQHFGDGTRLSIL.

V usage is TRBV2 and J usage is TRBJ2-5; tentatively, D is TRBD1 (5 bases). V lost 7 bases to trimming and J lost 4 bases, with 16 bases between them. The CDR3 spans 14 residues. Per the germline V gene, CDR1 is SNHLY and CDR2 is FYNNEI. Here the CDR3 DNA reads TGTGCCAGCACCATTCAGGGTTTCGGAGAGACCCAGTACTTC. Its translation is CASTIQGFGETQYF.

CDR3 region: CASSLGVVAEEKLFF. CDR3 nucleotide sequence: TGCGCCAGCAGCTTGGGCGTCGTCGCGGAGGAAAAACTGTTTTTT. V gene TRBV5-1 combines with J gene TRBJ1-4; D is unclear. The CDR3 runs 15 residues. V shed 0 bases and J shed 8 bases, with 14 bases lying between them. Germline V gene sequence: CDR1 SGHRS, CDR2 YFSETQ.

V is TRBV4-1 and J is TRBJ2-1; perhaps TRBD1 as D (6 bases). CDR3 size: 15 residues. Trimming stripped 8 bases from V and 7 bases from J, with 21 bases between. Germline V lookup: CDR1 MGHRA, CDR2 YSYEKL. The CDR3 DNA reads as TGCGCCAGCCGTTCGACAGGCGGCGCGGTGAATGAGCAGTTCTTC. It codes for CASRSTGGAVNEQFF.

The chain uses TRBV5-4 and TRBJ2-1, with 7 positions matching TRBD2. The CDR3 runs 16 residues. Germline CDR1 reads SGHNT; CDR2 reads YYREEE (reference sequence). V lost 0 bases, J lost 4 bases, and 7 bases stayed unmatched. The CDR3 sequence is CASSLGVASGYNEQFF. CDR3 in DNA: TGTGCCAGCAGCTTGGGGGTGGCTAGCGGTTACAATGAGCAGTTCTTC.

A few counts support this clone. This chain links TRBV6-6 with TRBJ2-2; 7 positions match TRBD2. The trim removed 7 bases at V and 5 bases at J, leaving 13 bases unmatched. Germline loops: CDR1 MNHNY, CDR2 SVGAGI (reference sequence). The length of the CDR3 is 16 residues. As DNA, the CDR3 is TGTGCCAGCAACAAACGACAGTTGGGGGGGACCGGGGAGCTGTTTTTT. Encoded protein: CASNKRQLGGTGELFF.